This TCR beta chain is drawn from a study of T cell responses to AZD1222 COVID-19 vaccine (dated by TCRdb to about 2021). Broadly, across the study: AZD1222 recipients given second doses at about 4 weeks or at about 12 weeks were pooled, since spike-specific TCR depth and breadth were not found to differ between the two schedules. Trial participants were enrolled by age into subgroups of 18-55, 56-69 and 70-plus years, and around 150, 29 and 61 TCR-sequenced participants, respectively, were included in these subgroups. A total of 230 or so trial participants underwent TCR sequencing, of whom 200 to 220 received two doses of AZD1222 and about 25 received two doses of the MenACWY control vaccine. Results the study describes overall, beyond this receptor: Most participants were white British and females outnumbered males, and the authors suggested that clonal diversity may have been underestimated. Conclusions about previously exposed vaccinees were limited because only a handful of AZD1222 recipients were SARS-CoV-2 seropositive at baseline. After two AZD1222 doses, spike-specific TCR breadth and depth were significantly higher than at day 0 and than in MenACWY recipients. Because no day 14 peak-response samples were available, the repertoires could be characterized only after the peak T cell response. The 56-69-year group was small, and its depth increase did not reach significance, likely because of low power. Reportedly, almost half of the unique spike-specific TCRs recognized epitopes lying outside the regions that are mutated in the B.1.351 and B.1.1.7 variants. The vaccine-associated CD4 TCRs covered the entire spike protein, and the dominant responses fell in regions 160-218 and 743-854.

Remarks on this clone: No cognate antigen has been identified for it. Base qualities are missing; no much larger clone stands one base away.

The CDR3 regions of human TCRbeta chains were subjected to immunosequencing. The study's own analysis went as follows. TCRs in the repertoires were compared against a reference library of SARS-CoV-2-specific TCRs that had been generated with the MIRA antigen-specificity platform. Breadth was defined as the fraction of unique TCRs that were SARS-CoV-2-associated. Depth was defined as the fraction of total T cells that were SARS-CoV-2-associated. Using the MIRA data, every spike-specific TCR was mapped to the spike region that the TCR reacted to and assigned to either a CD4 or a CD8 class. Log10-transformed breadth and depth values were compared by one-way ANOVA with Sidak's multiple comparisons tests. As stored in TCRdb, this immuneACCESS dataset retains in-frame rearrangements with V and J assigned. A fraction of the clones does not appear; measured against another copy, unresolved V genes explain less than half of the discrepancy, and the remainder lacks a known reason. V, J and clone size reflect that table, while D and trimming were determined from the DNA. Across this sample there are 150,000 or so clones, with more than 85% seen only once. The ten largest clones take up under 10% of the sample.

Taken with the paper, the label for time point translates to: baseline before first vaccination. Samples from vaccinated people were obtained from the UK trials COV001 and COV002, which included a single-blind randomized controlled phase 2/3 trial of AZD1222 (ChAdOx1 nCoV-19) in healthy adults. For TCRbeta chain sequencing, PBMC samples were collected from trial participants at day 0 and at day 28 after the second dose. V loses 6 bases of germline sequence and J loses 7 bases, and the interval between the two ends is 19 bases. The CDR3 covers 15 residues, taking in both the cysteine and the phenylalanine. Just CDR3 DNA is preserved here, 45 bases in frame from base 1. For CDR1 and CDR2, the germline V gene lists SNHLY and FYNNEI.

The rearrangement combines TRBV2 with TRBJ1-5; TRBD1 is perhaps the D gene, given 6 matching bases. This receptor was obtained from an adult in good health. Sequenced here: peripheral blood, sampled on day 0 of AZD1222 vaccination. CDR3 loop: CASSLMGGAGQPQHF. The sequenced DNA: TGTGCCAGCAGCCTCATGGGGGGCGCAGGACAGCCCCAGCATTTT.